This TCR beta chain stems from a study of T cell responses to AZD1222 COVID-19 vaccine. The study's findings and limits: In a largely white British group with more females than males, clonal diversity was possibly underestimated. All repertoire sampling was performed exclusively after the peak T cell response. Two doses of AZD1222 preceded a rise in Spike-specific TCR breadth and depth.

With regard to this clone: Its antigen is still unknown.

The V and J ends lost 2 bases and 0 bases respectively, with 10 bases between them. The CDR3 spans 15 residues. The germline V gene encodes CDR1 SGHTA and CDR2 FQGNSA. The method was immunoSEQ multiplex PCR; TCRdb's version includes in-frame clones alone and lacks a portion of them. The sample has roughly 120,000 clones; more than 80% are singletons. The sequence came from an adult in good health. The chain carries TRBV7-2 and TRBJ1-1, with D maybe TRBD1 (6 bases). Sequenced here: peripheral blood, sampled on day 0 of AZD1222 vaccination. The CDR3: CASSLSTGMNTEAFF. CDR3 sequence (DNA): TGTGCCAGCAGCTTATCGACAGGAATGAACACTGAAGCTTTCTTT.